This TCR beta chain was documented in a study of CD8+ T cells in alopecia areata. Treatment defined: oral pan-JAK inhibitor, 5-10 mg twice daily. Sorting from PBMCs produced CD4+ and CD8+ T cells. Germline-derived CDR1 and CDR2 are MNHEY and SVGAGI. V dropped 6 bases and J dropped 6 bases, with 17 bases sitting between them. The CDR3 sequence is 14 residues long. Following RNA extraction, reverse transcription yielded cDNA that acted as the sequencing template. The table came from immunoSEQ multiplex PCR; TCRdb's copy has only in-frame clones and leaves some out. The top ten clones hold around 14% of a sample with some 150,000 clones, around 87% of them seen once.

The sequence came from a human donor with alopecia areata. The input for sequencing was CD8+ T cells sorted from blood, taken at week 4, from a patient treated with tofacitinib. This chain joins TRBV6-5 and TRBJ1-1; the D gene is possibly TRBD1 (5 bases). The CDR3 DNA reads as TGTGCCAGCAGCCGGAGTGATGGGGGAGCTGAAGCTTTCTTT. Its protein product is CASSRSDGGAEAFF.